This section outlines one T cell receptor beta chain sequence together with its context. Its antigen is not yet known. It has no much larger one-base neighbor in the sample; base qualities were not kept. This sample is drawn from a study of shared clonotypes between healthy human individuals (dated by TCRdb to the early 2020s). Broadly, across the study: A few men and two women, aged 18 to 49 years, made up the cohort. For each donor, CD4 naive and CD4 memory were each run on three plates, CD8 naive on two plates, and CD8 memory on one plate. Blood TCR repertoires of five healthy adults were deeply sequenced to estimate repertoire size and the extent of clonotype sharing between individuals. To increase sequencing depth and limit assay-specific biases, different laboratories used diverse techniques to prepare libraries and sequence TCR repertoires. Between about 0.94 and 8.9 billion PBMCs per donor were obtained by leukapheresis.

TCR CDR3 regions were amplified from genomic DNA by multiplex PCR using the deep immunoSEQ assay. Extracted genomic DNA from each cell subset was distributed evenly across all wells of several immunoSEQ 96-well plates, and each plate was treated as a replicate. Each replicate PCR for sorted subsets received about 180 ng genomic DNA, equal to roughly 29,000 T cell genomes. The purified libraries were quantified using a Qubit 3.0 fluorometer, sized with a Bioanalyzer 2100, and then quantified again using the KAPA Library Quantification kit. A separate single-read 150-cycle Illumina NextSeq 550 flow cell was used to sequence each immunoSEQ 96-well plate. Concerning the study's data processing: Because only junctional sequences without quality scores were contained in the immunoSEQ output, filtering matching that applied to full-length reads could not be performed. To assign V/J genes and CDR3, sequences were annotated against IMGT germline references using PyIR, a Python wrapper for IgBLAST v1.9. Any read was removed if the V/J assignment was weak (E-value above 1e-6), the CDR3 was missing, or the read contained stop codons, out-of-frame junctions, or ambiguous translated residues. V3J clonotypes were defined as sequences sharing the same inferred V gene, J gene, and CDR3 amino acid sequence. Percentage overlap between repertoires was computed as shared unique clonotypes divided by the size of the smaller repertoire. RTK rarefaction, the Chao1 estimator, and Recon v2.1 estimates of unobserved clonotypes were used to assess repertoire richness. For all TCRbeta clonotypes obtained by the gDNA method from four donors, generation probabilities were computed with OLGA. TCRdb obtained this table from immuneACCESS and retained in-frame rearrangements with V and J assigned. These tables miss some clones; where compared with another copy, unresolved V genes account for less than half of the shortfall, and the remainder is unexplained. V and J calls and clone size are those listed in that table; D and trimming were worked out from the DNA. The sample table lists 600,000 to 750,000 clones, 72% of them with a count of one. Approximately 1.7% of the sample is taken by the ten largest.

V and J are trimmed by 10 bases and 6 bases, and the gene matches miss 14 bases of the junction. Per the germline V gene, MNHNS is the CDR1 and SASEGT is the CDR2. From the cysteine through the phenylalanine, the CDR3 covers 15 amino acids. Just the 45-base CDR3 DNA is kept, in frame starting at base 1. The donors were healthy, HIV-negative adults with no recently reported acute infections or vaccinations. Every donor was a Caucasian adult residing in Nashville, Tennessee, USA. Magnetic negative selection was used to enrich CD4+ T cells, after which naive cells were positively selected on CD45RA and the negative fraction became the memory subset. Blood was collected by leukapheresis, and PBMCs were isolated by Ficoll-Histopaque density gradient centrifugation and then cryopreserved in liquid nitrogen vapor phase. Purity and quantity of every magnetically sorted T cell population were checked by analytical flow cytometry. Each sorted fraction had its genomic DNA isolated and then quantified by UV absorbance on a Nanodrop 2000c.

Paper-wide results and their limitations: Estimated clonotype richness was generally larger for naive than for memory subsets. Incomplete sequencing was indicated by rarefaction of sorted-subset datasets, despite the large sequencing depth. Compared with non-shared clonotypes, clonotypes shared by all four sorted-subset donors had higher generation probabilities. Pairwise subsampling led to the expectation that sequencing depth would affect the degree of clonotype sharing among donors. Only blood was sampled, and tissue TCR repertoires likely differ from those in blood. Sharing across a few donors was observed for about 4.8% of naive CD4, 3% to 4% of naive CD8, about 2.3% of memory CD4, and roughly 0.4% of memory CD8 clonotypes. The small number of donors limited the genetic and exposure-history diversity represented.

Material: memory CD4+ T cells sorted from blood. The cell subset or site label on this specimen signifies: CD45RA-negative fraction. This receptor was identified in a woman in her twenties or thirties in good health. In this chain, TRBV6-1 is recombined with TRBJ2-1, and 8 junction bases match TRBD2. The DNA sequence follows: TGTGCCACAGGCCTTACGGGAGGGCCGGGCAATGAGCAGTTCTTC. This sequence encodes CATGLTGGPGNEQFF.